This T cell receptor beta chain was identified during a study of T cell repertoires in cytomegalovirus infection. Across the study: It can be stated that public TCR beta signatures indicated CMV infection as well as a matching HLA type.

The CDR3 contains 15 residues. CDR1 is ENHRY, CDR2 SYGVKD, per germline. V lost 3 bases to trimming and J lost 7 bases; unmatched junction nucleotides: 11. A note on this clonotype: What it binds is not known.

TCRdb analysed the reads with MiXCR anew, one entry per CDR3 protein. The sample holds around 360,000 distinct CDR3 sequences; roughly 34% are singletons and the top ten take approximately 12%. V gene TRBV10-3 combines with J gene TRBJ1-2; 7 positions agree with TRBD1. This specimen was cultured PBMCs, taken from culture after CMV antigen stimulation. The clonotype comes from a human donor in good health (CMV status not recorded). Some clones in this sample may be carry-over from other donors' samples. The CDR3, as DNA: TGTGCCATCAGTGAAGGAACAGGGGAGGTGTTTGGCTACACCTTC. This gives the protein CAISEGTGEVFGYTF.